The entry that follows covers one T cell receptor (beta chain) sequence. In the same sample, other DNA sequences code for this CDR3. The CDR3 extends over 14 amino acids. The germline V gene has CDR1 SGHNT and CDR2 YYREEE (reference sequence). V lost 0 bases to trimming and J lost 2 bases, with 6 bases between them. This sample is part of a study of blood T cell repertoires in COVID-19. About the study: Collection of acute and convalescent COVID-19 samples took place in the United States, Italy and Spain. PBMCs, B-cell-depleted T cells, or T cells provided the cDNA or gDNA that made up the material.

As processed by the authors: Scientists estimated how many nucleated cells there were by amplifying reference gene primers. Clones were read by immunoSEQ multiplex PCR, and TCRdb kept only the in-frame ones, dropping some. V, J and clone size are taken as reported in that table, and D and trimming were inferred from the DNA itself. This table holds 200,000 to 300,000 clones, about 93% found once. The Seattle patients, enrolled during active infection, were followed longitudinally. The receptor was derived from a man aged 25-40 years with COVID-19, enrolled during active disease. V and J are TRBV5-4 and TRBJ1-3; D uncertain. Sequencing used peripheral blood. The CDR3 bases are TGTGCCAGCAGCTTGGCCGGGGCTGGAAACACCATATATTTT. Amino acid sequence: CASSLAGAGNTIYF. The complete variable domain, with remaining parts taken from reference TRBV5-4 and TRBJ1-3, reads ETGVTQSPTHLIKTRGQQVTLRCSSQSGHNTVSWYQQALGQGPQFIFQYYREEENGRGNFPPRFSGLQFPNYSSELNVNALELDDSALYLCASSLAGAGNTIYFGEGSWLTVV.